This T cell receptor (beta chain) was documented in a study of T cell responses to AZD1222 COVID-19 vaccine. The assay was immunoSEQ multiplex PCR, and TCRdb's table has in-frame clones only and misses some. The sample consists of more than 150,000 clones, roughly 92% of them appearing once. Study findings and constraints: Just a handful of AZD1222 recipients were seropositive at baseline. Regions 160-218 and 743-854 held dominance among vaccine-associated CD4 TCRs, which spanned spike. Epitopes outside B.1.351 and B.1.1.7 mutated regions reportedly drew nearly half of spike TCRs. Repertoire sampling occurred only after the peak T cell response.

Notes on this clone: Its target is unknown.

Sequenced material: peripheral blood, taken 28 days after the second AZD1222 dose. The TCR was taken from an adult who received the AZD1222 COVID-19 vaccine.

CDR3 region: CATSRVQQRRGDTQYF. The CDR3, as DNA: TGTGCCACCAGCAGAGTGCAGCAGAGGAGGGGAGATACGCAGTATTTT. This chain connects TRBV15 to TRBJ2-3; possible D gene TRBD2, 6 bases. Germline V gives CDR1 LNHNV, CDR2 YYDKDF (reference sequence). V lost 1 base to trimming and J lost 5 bases, with 16 bases between them. This CDR3 has 16 residues.